A single sample gave rise to the 11 T cell receptor beta chains below, sequenced in a study of regulatory T cells in long-lasting Graves disease. According to the study, TCR beta libraries were built with iRepertoire HTBI primers and CDR3-region Arm-PCR. TCRdb called the multiplex PCR reads again in MiXCR, with one record for every CDR3 protein. Here the sample spans hundreds of thousands of distinct CDR3 sequences, less than 25% being singletons. Regarding time point: persistent/refractory GD, antithyroid drugs over 5 years with positive TRAb. Following extraction of RNA from PBMCs, that RNA was used to make the TCR library. Sequencing used peripheral blood mononuclear cells (PBMCs), obtained when the disease was refractory, from a patient treated with antithyroid drugs. The origin of the receptors is a female donor with Graves disease.

In this sample, this clonotype turned up a few times. V is TRBV29-1 and J is TRBJ2-6; D might be TRBD2 (6 bases). The CDR3 sequence is 14 residues long. Per the germline V gene, CDR1 is SQVTM and CDR2 is ANQGSEA. V gave up 3 bases and J gave up 1 base, with 7 bases separating them. The CDR3 bases are TGCAGCGTTGAGGGGGGATCTGGGGCCAACGTCCTGACTTTC. Protein product: CSVEGGSGANVLTF. Full variable domain (outside the CDR3, taken from reference TRBV29-1 and TRBJ2-6): SAVISQKPSRDICQRGTSLTIQCQVDSQVTMMFWYRQQPGQSLTLIATANQGSEATYESGFVIDKFPISRPNLTFSTLTVSNMSPEDSSIYLCSVEGGSGANVLTFGAGSRLTVL.

V is TRBV6-1 and J is TRBJ1-6; D ambiguous. Germline values: CDR1 MNHNS, CDR2 SASEGT. V was cut by 7 bases and J by 8 bases, with 21 bases left in between. This CDR3 is built from 16 residues. As DNA, the CDR3 is TGTGCCAGCAAACCGGACGGGGTCGGATTTTATTCACCCCTCCACTTT. Its translation is CASKPDGVGFYSPLHF.

This clonotype was seen ten or more times. The chain is built from TRBV28 and TRBJ2-3, with TRBD1 matching over 10 bases. Trimming removed 0 bases from V and 4 bases from J; junction bases left unmatched: 4. Germline V gene data show CDR1 as MDHEN and CDR2 as SYDVKM. The CDR3 is made up of 16 amino acids. The DNA for the CDR3 is TGTGCCAGCAGTTTATGGGGGACAGGGGACGCAGATACGCAGTATTTT. Translation gives CASSLWGTGDADTQYF.

Only a few counts were recorded for this clonotype. This chain uses TRBV7-2 with TRBJ2-7; D not certain. The CDR3 has 14 amino acids. Germline CDR1 SGHTA, CDR2 FQGNSA. Trimming stripped 5 bases from V and 2 bases from J, with 13 bases between. The chain's CDR3 is CASSPESLAYEQYF. For the CDR3, the DNA is TGTGCCAGCAGCCCGGAGTCCTTAGCCTACGAGCAGTACTTC. The full variable domain, in which reference TRBV7-2 and TRBJ2-7 provide the parts outside the CDR3, is GAGVSQSPSNKVTEKGKDVELRCDPISGHTALYWYRQSLGQGLEFLIYFQGNSAPDKSGLPSDRFSAERTGGSVSTLTIQRTQQEDSAVYLCASSPESLAYEQYFGPGTRLTVT.

In its sample, this clonotype was seen a few times. The gene calls are TRBV20-1 and TRBJ2-7; no definite D call. The CDR3 length is 11 residues. In germline, CDR1 is DFQATT, CDR2 SNEGSKA (reference sequence). V lost 2 bases to trimming and J lost 3 bases, with 5 bases between them. This CDR3 is CSARIVYEQYF. The CDR3 DNA reads as TGCAGTGCTAGAATCGTCTACGAGCAGTACTTC.

This clonotype was counted at least ten times. The gene calls are TRBV30 and TRBJ1-2; D possibly corresponds to TRBD1 (6 bases). CDR1 and CDR2 (germline): GTSNPN, SVGIG (reference sequence). V was cut by 1 base and J by 7 bases, with 16 bases left in between. The CDR3 runs 14 residues. The CDR3 sequence: CAWSALRQVGGYTF. In nucleotides, the CDR3 is TGTGCCTGGAGTGCCCTGAGACAGGTCGGTGGCTACACCTTC.

The rearrangement joins TRBV25-1 to TRBJ1-5, with 8 bases fitting TRBD1. This CDR3 comprises 14 residues. V was clipped by 4 bases and J by 6 bases; unmatched bases: 5. Germline CDR1 is MGHDK and CDR2 is SYGVNS. CDR3: CASSGAGGTQPQHF. The CDR3, as DNA: TGTGCCAGCAGTGGAGCAGGGGGCACTCAGCCCCAGCATTTT.

The chain has TRBV28 and TRBJ2-1; 15 positions agree with TRBD2. With V trimmed by 3 bases and J by 5 bases, 2 bases remained unmatched. CDR3 length: 16 residues. Looked up from germline, CDR1 is MDHEN and CDR2 is SYDVKM. CDR3 protein: CASSLGLAGGHNEQFF. The DNA for the CDR3 is TGTGCCAGCAGTTTGGGACTAGCGGGAGGCCACAATGAGCAGTTCTTC. The entire variable domain, with the rest obtained from reference TRBV28 and TRBJ2-1, is as follows: DVKVTQSSRYLVKRTGEKVFLECVQDMDHENMFWYRQDPGLGLRLIYFSYDVKMKEKGDIPEGYSVSREKKERFSLILESASTNQTSMYLCASSLGLAGGHNEQFFGPGTRLTVL.

The gene calls are TRBV12-3 or TRBV12-4 and TRBJ2-4, with 13 positions matching TRBD2. V was clipped by 5 bases and J by 2 bases; unmatched bases: 12. The CDR3 extends over 19 amino acids. The CDR3 here is CASSRTWTSGSSTKNIQYF. The CDR3 region has the DNA TGTGCCAGCAGTCGTACATGGACTAGCGGGAGCTCAACCAAAAACATTCAGTACTTC.

This clonotype has just a few counts. The chain links TRBV7-9 to TRBJ2-2; TRBD2 is a possible D gene (5 bases). Germline V gives CDR1 SEHNR, CDR2 FQNEAQ (reference sequence). This CDR3 is built from 15 residues. V was pared by 3 bases and J by 0 bases, with 8 bases between. DNA for the CDR3: TGTGCCAGCAGCTTTCGAGGGACGAACACCGGGGAGCTGTTTTTT. Translation: CASSFRGTNTGELFF.

There are many counts of this clonotype. This sequence joins TRBV18 and TRBJ2-5, with TRBD1 matching over 10 bases. The trim removed 6 bases at V and 6 bases at J, leaving 7 bases unmatched. The CDR3 extends over 14 amino acids. CDR1 is KGHSH and CDR2 is LQKENI in the germline V gene. The CDR3 sequence: CASSLGQGGQTQYF. DNA of the CDR3: TGTGCCAGCTCGCTTGGACAGGGGGGACAGACCCAGTACTTC.